A selection of T cell receptor beta chains follows, all from one sample in a study of blood T cells in healthy people across ages. MiXCR was run by TCRdb on the 5' RACE reads, yielding one entry per CDR3 protein. Among 650,000 to 950,000 distinct CDR3 sequences, roughly 44% were seen once, and the ten largest hold about 21%. What was sequenced was blood. Receptors originate from a man aged 60 to 69 in good health. CDR3s include the opening cysteine and the closing phenylalanine or tryptophan. The D gene is left open where the match is weak. Clone size, where shown, is once, few, many, or a class for clones that have expanded.

CDR3: CSAPLRRGGMSDTQYF; DNA: TGCAGTGCTCCCCTAAGGAGGGGGGGCATGTCAGATACGCAGTATTTT; size: few; V: TRBV20-1; D: -; J: TRBJ2-3
CDR3: CSAPGGGGTEAFF; DNA: TGCAGTGCTCCAGGCGGAGGTGGCACTGAAGCTTTCTTT; size: -; V: TRBV20-1; D: -; J: TRBJ1-1
CDR3: CSARAGTGGTDTQYF; DNA: TGCAGTGCCCGAGCCGGGACAGGGGGCACAGATACGCAGTATTTT; size: few; V: TRBV20-1; D: TRBD1; J: TRBJ2-3
CDR3: CASSPLAAATDTQYF; DNA: TGTGCCAGCAGTCCACTAGCGGCGGCCACAGATACGCAGTATTTT; size: -; V: TRBV27; D: TRBD2; J: TRBJ2-3
CDR3: CASSYLARQEAFF; DNA: TGTGCCAGCAGTTACCTGGCCCGACAAGAAGCTTTCTTT; size: -; V: TRBV6-6; D: -; J: TRBJ1-1
CDR3: CASSLAVQGTDTQYF; DNA: TGTGCCAGCAGCTTAGCTGTCCAGGGGACAGATACGCAGTATTTT; size: -; V: TRBV7-9; D: -; J: TRBJ2-3
CDR3: CASSLAVGYDEAFF; DNA: TGCGCCAGCAGCTTGGCCGTTGGTTACGACGAAGCTTTCTTT; size: few; V: TRBV5-1; D: -; J: TRBJ1-1
CDR3: CATSDFGDSLYEQFF; DNA: TGTGCCACCAGTGATTTCGGGGACTCCCTTTATGAGCAGTTCTTC; size: once; V: TRBV24-1; D: -; J: TRBJ2-1
CDR3: CASSQDRAGGFTDTQYF; DNA: TGTGCCAGCAGCCAAGATCGTGCGGGGGGGTTCACAGATACGCAGTATTTT; size: few; V: TRBV4-2; D: TRBD2; J: TRBJ2-3
CDR3: CSVGWSTEAFF; DNA: TGCAGCGTTGGATGGAGCACTGAAGCTTTCTTT; size: -; V: TRBV29-1; D: -; J: TRBJ1-1
CDR3: CASSRPRAAAQETQYF; DNA: TGTGCCAGCAGCCGACCTCGGGCGGCAGCACAAGAGACCCAGTACTTC; size: -; V: TRBV28; D: -; J: TRBJ2-5
CDR3: CSARDWDRVGDTQYF; DNA: TGCAGTGCTAGAGACTGGGACAGGGTAGGAGATACGCAGTATTTT; size: -; V: TRBV20-1; D: TRBD1; J: TRBJ2-3
CDR3: CASSLARSGANVLTF; DNA: TGTGCCAGCAGTTTGGCCCGCTCTGGGGCCAACGTCCTGACTTTC; size: -; V: TRBV27; D: -; J: TRBJ2-6
CDR3: CASSFGQENIQYF; DNA: TGCGCCAGCAGCTTTGGGCAAGAAAACATTCAGTACTTC; size: -; V: TRBV5-1; D: -; J: TRBJ2-4
CDR3: CASSFLAGRNEQYF; DNA: TGCGCCAGCAGCTTTTTGGCAGGGAGGAACGAGCAGTACTTC; size: -; V: TRBV5-1; D: -; J: TRBJ2-7
CDR3: CASSNRQREAFF; DNA: TGTGCCAGCAGCAATAGACAGAGAGAAGCTTTCTTT; size: -; V: TRBV2; D: -; J: TRBJ1-1
CDR3: CASSSSVLVETQYF; DNA: TGTGCCAGCAGCTCCTCAGTCCTAGTAGAGACCCAGTACTTC; size: -; V: TRBV7-2; D: -; J: TRBJ2-5
CDR3: CSASGGPGETQYF; DNA: TGCAGTGCTAGCGGGGGGCCGGGAGAGACCCAGTACTTC; size: few; V: TRBV20-1; D: -; J: TRBJ2-5
CDR3: CASSFGANSPLHF; DNA: TGTGCCAGCAGTTTCGGTGCGAATTCACCCCTCCACTTT; size: few; V: TRBV12-3/TRBV12-4; D: -; J: TRBJ1-6
CDR3: CASSSGGRRFEQYF; DNA: TGTGCCAGCAGTTCCGGCGGCCGTCGGTTTGAGCAGTACTTC; size: -; V: TRBV27; D: -; J: TRBJ2-7
CDR3: CSVEVPTGGFGNEQYF; DNA: TGCAGCGTTGAGGTTCCGACAGGGGGATTTGGCAATGAGCAGTACTTC; size: -; V: TRBV29-1; D: TRBD1; J: TRBJ2-7
CDR3: CASSFLLAGATNTGELFF; DNA: TGTGCCAGCAGCTTTCTACTAGCGGGGGCCACGAACACCGGGGAGCTGTTTTTT; size: few; V: TRBV11-1; D: TRBD2; J: TRBJ2-2
CDR3: CASSYQGSSYEQYF; DNA: TGTGCCAGCAGTTATCAGGGTAGCTCCTACGAGCAGTACTTC; size: -; V: TRBV6-2/TRBV6-3; D: -; J: TRBJ2-7
CDR3: CASSQETGFYNSPLHF; DNA: TGCGCCAGCAGCCAAGAAACCGGCTTCTATAATTCACCCCTCCACTTT; size: -; V: TRBV4-3; D: -; J: TRBJ1-6
CDR3: CASSLIRPRDSNSYEQYF; DNA: TGTGCCAGCAGCTTAATTAGGCCCAGGGACAGCAACTCCTACGAGCAGTACTTC; size: -; V: TRBV7-9; D: TRBD1; J: TRBJ2-7
CDR3: CSARDGGPSALSNEQFF; DNA: TGCAGTGCTAGAGATGGGGGACCTAGCGCCCTCTCCAATGAGCAGTTCTTC; size: many; V: TRBV20-1; D: -; J: TRBJ2-1
CDR3: CASSFLPGLATGDTQYF; DNA: TGTGCCAGCAGTTTTCTACCGGGACTAGCGACAGGGGATACGCAGTATTTT; size: many; V: TRBV7-2; D: TRBD2; J: TRBJ2-3
CDR3: CASSPRQGLPYEQYF; DNA: TGTGCCAGCAGTCCTAGACAGGGGCTTCCCTACGAGCAGTACTTC; size: -; V: TRBV12-3/TRBV12-4; D: TRBD1; J: TRBJ2-7
CDR3: CASSFDGPEAFF; DNA: TGCGCCAGCAGCTTCGACGGCCCAGAAGCTTTCTTT; size: -; V: TRBV5-1; D: -; J: TRBJ1-1
CDR3: CASSFRIRGYNEQFF; DNA: TGTGCCAGCAGCTTTCGTATCCGGGGGTACAATGAGCAGTTCTTC; size: -; V: TRBV7-9; D: -; J: TRBJ2-1
CDR3: CASGGGHITQYF; DNA: TGTGCCAGCGGCGGGGGACACATTACGCAGTATTTT; size: -; V: TRBV6-6; D: -; J: TRBJ2-3
CDR3: CASSPFSRGAGDEQFF; DNA: TGTGCCAGCTCACCGTTCTCGCGGGGGGCCGGAGATGAGCAGTTCTTC; size: -; V: TRBV18; D: TRBD2; J: TRBJ2-1
CDR3: CASSQLIRKGPYNSPLHF; DNA: TGTGCCAGCAGCCAGCTTATAAGGAAGGGTCCCTATAATTCACCCCTCCACTTT; size: few; V: TRBV14; D: -; J: TRBJ1-6
CDR3: CASSSPSGGYNEQFF; DNA: TGTGCCAGCAGCTCTCCTAGCGGGGGTTACAATGAGCAGTTCTTC; size: many; V: TRBV28; D: TRBD2; J: TRBJ2-1
CDR3: CASSFGDSYSYEQYF; DNA: TGTGCCAGCAGCTTCGGGGATTCCTACTCCTACGAGCAGTACTTC; size: many; V: TRBV9; D: -; J: TRBJ2-7
CDR3: CAWRTTGTNEKLFF; DNA: TGTGCCTGGAGAACGACGGGAACTAATGAAAAACTGTTTTTT; size: -; V: TRBV30; D: -; J: TRBJ1-4
CDR3: CASSSDRVGNTEAFF; DNA: TGTGCCAGCAGTTCCGACAGGGTAGGGAACACTGAAGCTTTCTTT; size: once; V: TRBV6-5; D: TRBD1; J: TRBJ1-1
CDR3: CASSRNYNEQFF; DNA: TGTGCCAGCAGCCGAAATTACAATGAGCAGTTCTTC; size: few; V: TRBV12-3/TRBV12-4; D: -; J: TRBJ2-1
CDR3: CSVGTNYGYTF; DNA: TGCAGCGTCGGGACCAACTATGGCTACACCTTC; size: -; V: TRBV29-1; D: -; J: TRBJ1-2
CDR3: CSVRRGGLGGTDTQYF; DNA: TGCAGCGTACGAAGGGGGGGGTTGGGGGGCACAGATACGCAGTATTTT; size: -; V: TRBV29-1; D: -; J: TRBJ2-3
CDR3: CAIRQGIHTEAFF; DNA: TGTGCCATTCGACAGGGGATCCACACTGAAGCTTTCTTT; size: -; V: TRBV6-2/TRBV6-3; D: TRBD1; J: TRBJ1-1
CDR3: CSARDASGGLYEQYF; DNA: TGCAGTGCTAGAGACGCTAGCGGGGGCTTATACGAGCAGTACTTC; size: few; V: TRBV20-1; D: TRBD2; J: TRBJ2-7